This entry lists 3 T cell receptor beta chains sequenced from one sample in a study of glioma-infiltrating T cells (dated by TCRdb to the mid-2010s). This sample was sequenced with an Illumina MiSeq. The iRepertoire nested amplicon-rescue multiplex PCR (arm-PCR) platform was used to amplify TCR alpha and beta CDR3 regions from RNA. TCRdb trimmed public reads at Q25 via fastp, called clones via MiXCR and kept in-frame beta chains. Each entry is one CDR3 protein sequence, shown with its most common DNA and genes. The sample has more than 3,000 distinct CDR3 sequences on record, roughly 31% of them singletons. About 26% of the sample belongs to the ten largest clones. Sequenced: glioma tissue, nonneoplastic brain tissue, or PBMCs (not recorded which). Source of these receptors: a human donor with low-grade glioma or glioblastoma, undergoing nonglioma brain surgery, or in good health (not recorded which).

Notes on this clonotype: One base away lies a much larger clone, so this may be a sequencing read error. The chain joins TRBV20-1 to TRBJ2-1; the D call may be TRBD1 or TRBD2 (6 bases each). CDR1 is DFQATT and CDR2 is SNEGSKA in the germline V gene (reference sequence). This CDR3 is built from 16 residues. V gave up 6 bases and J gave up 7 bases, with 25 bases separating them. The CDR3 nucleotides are TGCAGTGCCAGTATCCCCGGGGTGGAAGGGGGGAATGAGCAGTTCTTC. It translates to CSASIPGVEGGNEQFF.

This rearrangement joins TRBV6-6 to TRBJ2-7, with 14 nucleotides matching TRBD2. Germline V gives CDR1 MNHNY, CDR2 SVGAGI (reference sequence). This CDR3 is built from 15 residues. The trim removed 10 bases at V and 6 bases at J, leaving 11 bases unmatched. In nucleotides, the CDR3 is TGTGCCACCGAACCAGGGACTAGCGGGGGCAGCGAGCAGTACTTC. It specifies CATEPGTSGGSEQYF.

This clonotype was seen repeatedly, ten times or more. CDR3 amino acids: CASRPQGRQDGNYGYTF. CDR3 in DNA: TGTGCCAGCAGACCCCAGGGGAGACAGGATGGTAACTATGGCTACACCTTC. The V gene is TRBV12-3 or TRBV12-4, the J gene TRBJ1-2, with a possible D match to TRBD1 (6 bases). The CDR3 contains 17 residues. The germline V and J ends were trimmed by 6 bases and 1 base, with 21 bases remaining between them.